These 21 T cell receptor beta chains were all obtained from the same sample, sequenced in a study of T cell changes during pregnancy in multiple sclerosis. This table comes from immunoSEQ multiplex PCR, and its TCRdb copy is limited to in-frame clones, with some not included. The sample shows some 20,000 clones, 88% of them seen only once. The sample in question was CD4+ T cells from peripheral blood mononuclear cells, obtained in the first trimester of pregnancy. These receptors all stem from a female donor in good health, enrolled as a control in a pregnancy study.

The chain links TRBV19 to TRBJ1-2; D call uncertain. The germline V gene has CDR1 LNHDA and CDR2 SQIVND (reference sequence). Trimming stripped 6 bases from V and 5 bases from J, with 16 bases between. The length of the CDR3 is 14 residues. The CDR3 DNA follows: TGTGCCAGTAGACTTGTGGAGGTCGGGTATGGCTACACCTTC. It codes for CASRLVEVGYGYTF. The variable domain in full, completed from reference TRBV19 and TRBJ1-2, reads DGGITQSPKYLFRKEGQNVTLSCEQNLNHDAMYWYRQDPGQGLRLIYYSQIVNDFQKGDIAEGYSVSREKKESFPLTVTSAQKNPTAFYLCASRLVEVGYGYTFGSGTRLTVV.

This sequence joins TRBV30 and TRBJ1-1, with a weak D call TRBD1 (5 bases). V was clipped by 8 bases and J by 1 base, with 14 bases between them. Germline V gives CDR1 GTSNPN, CDR2 SVGIG (reference sequence). The length of the CDR3 is 13 residues. CDR3 bases: TGTGCCCGAGGGAGGCAGGGGAACACTGAAGCTTTCTTT. Amino acids: CARGRQGNTEAFF.

This chain links TRBV18 with TRBJ1-1, with 9 bases that match TRBD1. Germline CDR1 KGHSH, CDR2 LQKENI. The CDR3 totals 14 residues. Trimming cost V 7 bases and J 2 bases; bases outside gene matches: 5. CDR3 loop: CASFYRGPNTEAFF. DNA of the CDR3: TGTGCCAGCTTCTACAGGGGGCCTAACACTGAAGCTTTCTTT.

The rearrangement joins TRBV7-9 to TRBJ1-2, with a weak D call TRBD1 (5 bases). The germline V gene has CDR1 SEHNR and CDR2 FQNEAQ (reference sequence). V was clipped by 5 bases and J by 5 bases, with 12 bases between them. This CDR3 has 13 residues. In DNA form, the CDR3 reads TGTGCCAGCAGCCCGAGCGGGGGATATGGCTACACCTTC. Protein: CASSPSGGYGYTF. Looking up the rest from reference TRBV7-9 and TRBJ1-2 gives the full variable domain: DTGVSQNPRHKITKRGQNVTFRCDPISEHNRLYWYRQTLGQGPEFLTYFQNEAQLEKSRLLSDRFSAERPKGSFSTLEIQRTEQGDSAMYLCASSPSGGYGYTFGSGTRLTVV.

This chain uses TRBV7-9 with TRBJ2-5; 12 bases are shared with TRBD2. The CDR3 is 16 residues long. V lost 1 base and J lost 3; bases outside the gene matches: 3. The V gene's germline CDR1 is SEHNR and CDR2 FQNEAQ (reference sequence). CDR3 region: CASSLVTSGRKETQYF. CDR3 DNA sequence: TGTGCCAGCAGCTTAGTAACTAGCGGGAGGAAAGAGACCCAGTACTTC.

V and J are TRBV28 and TRBJ2-7; 8 bases line up with TRBD2. CDR1 is MDHEN, CDR2 SYDVKM, per germline. V was pared by 6 bases and J by 6 bases, with 13 bases of the junction left unmatched. This CDR3 is 15 amino acids long. The CDR3 region has the DNA TGTGCCAGCAGCGCCTCGGGACTAGGGATGGGCGAGCAGTACTTC. Amino acids: CASSASGLGMGEQYF.

The V and J genes are TRBV2 and TRBJ1-4; 9 nucleotides agree with TRBD1. Looked up from germline, CDR1 is SNHLY and CDR2 is FYNNEI. With V trimmed by 2 bases and J by 8 bases, 3 bases remained unmatched. This CDR3 spans 14 amino acids. CDR3 sequence (DNA): TGTGCCAGCAGTGAAAGGGACAGGGAGGAAAAACTGTTTTTT. This translates into CASSERDREEKLFF.

This chain joins TRBV6-5 and TRBJ1-4; TRBD1 aligns across 9 bases. The CDR3 has 14 residues. V lost 5 bases and J lost 8; bases outside the gene matches: 6. Germline V gene sequence: CDR1 MNHEY, CDR2 SVGAGI. The CDR3: CASSPGTGLEKLFF. In nucleotides, the CDR3 is TGTGCCAGCAGTCCCGGGACAGGGCTGGAAAAACTGTTTTTT.

The chain is built from TRBV30 and TRBJ1-4; D may be TRBD1 (5 bases). This CDR3 comprises 14 residues. V was clipped by 2 bases and J by 4 bases, with 11 bases between them. Germline V lookup: CDR1 GTSNPN, CDR2 SVGIG (reference sequence). For the CDR3, the DNA is TGTGCCTGGAGTCTCAGGGTACATAATGAAAAACTGTTTTTT. It encodes CAWSLRVHNEKLFF.

The chain has TRBV11-2 and TRBJ1-2, with 8 positions matching TRBD1. The CDR3 consists of 16 residues. CDR1 SGHAT and CDR2 FQNNGV come from the germline V gene. V trimming: 2 bases; J trimming: 6 bases; junction bases outside the gene matches: 11. CDR3: CASSLFWPGGADGYTF. The CDR3 region has the DNA TGTGCCAGCAGCTTATTCTGGCCAGGGGGCGCAGATGGCTACACCTTC.

This chain uses TRBV4-3 with TRBJ2-3; 9 nucleotides line up with TRBD2. This CDR3 has 16 residues. The V and J ends lost 0 bases and 8 bases, in that order; junction bases with no gene match: 9. Germline CDR1 and CDR2: LGHNA and YSLEER. In DNA, the CDR3 is TGCGCCAGCAGCCAAGAGCGGGGCGGACTAGCGCCTACGCAGTATTTT. Protein product: CASSQERGGLAPTQYF.

The CDR3 nucleotides are TGCGCCAGCTCCCACCGTGGGGGGGACTACGAGCAGTACTTC. This translates into CASSHRGGDYEQYF. The chain employs TRBV10-2 and TRBJ2-7; 7 bases agree with TRBD2. V shed 8 bases and J 3 bases; nucleotides not matched to a gene: 10. This CDR3 region has 14 residues. Germline V CDR1 and CDR2: WSHSY, SAAADI.

The J gene is TRBJ1-1, the V gene TRBV7-8; possibly TRBD1 for D (6 bases). Germline CDR1 SGHVS, CDR2 FQNEAQ. Trimming cost V 6 bases and J 6 bases, with 17 bases left between them. The CDR3 length is 14 residues. The CDR3 DNA follows: TGTGCCAGCAGGCAGACCCGCGGGGGGCCTGAAGCTTTCTTT. It is translated as CASRQTRGGPEAFF. Looking up the rest from reference TRBV7-8 and TRBJ1-1 gives the full variable domain: GAGVSQSPRYKVAKRGQDVALRCDPISGHVSLFWYQQALGQGPEFLTYFQNEAQLDKSGLPSDRFFAERPEGSVSTLKIQRTQQEDSAVYLCASRQTRGGPEAFFGQGTRLTVV.

V is TRBV18 and J is TRBJ2-1; perhaps TRBD2 as D (6 bases). Per germline, CDR1 KGHSH and CDR2 LQKENI. The CDR3 spans 17 residues. Trimming removed 0 bases at V and 1 base at J, with 13 bases between. In DNA form, the CDR3 reads TGTGCCAGCTCACCACCCTACGGGAGTCCTTCCTACAATGAGCAGTTCTTC. This encodes CASSPPYGSPSYNEQFF.

The rearrangement joins TRBV18 to TRBJ2-5; TRBD2 aligns across 15 bases. V lost 3 bases and J lost 1; bases outside the gene matches: 3. The CDR3 length is 17 residues. Looked up from germline, CDR1 is KGHSH and CDR2 is LQKENI. CDR3: CASSPGLAGGFQETQYF. Here the CDR3 DNA reads TGTGCCAGCTCACCCGGACTAGCGGGGGGGTTCCAAGAGACCCAGTACTTC.

This clone was seen only a few times. This chain links TRBV4-1 with TRBJ1-3; no clear D gene. Per the germline V gene, CDR1 is MGHRA and CDR2 is YSYEKL. The CDR3 is 14 residues long. V was trimmed by 7 bases and J by 0 bases, leaving 10 bases between them. DNA for the CDR3: TGCGCCAGCACCCGCACATTCTCTGGAAACACCATATATTTT. Translated: CASTRTFSGNTIYF.

The chain couples TRBV6-6 to TRBJ2-7; 9 positions agree with TRBD1. The CDR3 runs 15 residues. In germline, CDR1 is MNHNY, CDR2 SVGAGI (reference sequence). J gave up 5 bases and V 6 bases, and 11 bases lay outside the gene matches. CDR3 sequence (DNA): TGTGCCAGCAGCTCTCTCGGGACAGGGATAAACGAGCAGTACTTC. Its translation is CASSSLGTGINEQYF.

The CDR3 sequence: CASSVYSSSGANVLTF. For the CDR3, the DNA is TGCGCCAGCAGCGTCTACAGCTCCTCTGGGGCCAACGTCCTGACTTTC. The chain carries TRBV5-1 and TRBJ2-6; D gene uncertain. Germline CDR1 and CDR2: SGHRS and YFSETQ. Trimming took 4 bases from V and 0 from J, leaving 11 bases between them. CDR3 length equals 16 residues. The entire variable domain, with the rest obtained from reference TRBV5-1 and TRBJ2-6, is as follows: KAGVTQTPRYLIKTRGQQVTLSCSPISGHRSVSWYQQTPGQGLQFLFEYFSETQRNKGNFPGRFSGRQFSNSRSEMNVSTLELGDSALYLCASSVYSSSGANVLTFGAGSRLTVL.

This chain connects TRBV30 to TRBJ1-1; D is ambiguous. The germline V and J ends were trimmed by 4 bases and 0 bases, with 6 bases remaining between them. Germline V gene lookup returns CDR1 GTSNPN and CDR2 SVGIG (reference sequence). This CDR3 is built from 12 residues. Written as DNA, the CDR3 is TGTGCCTGGATGGGAGTGAACACTGAAGCTTTCTTT. It encodes CAWMGVNTEAFF.

The rearrangement links TRBV7-2 to TRBJ1-1; no clear D gene. This CDR3 comprises 16 residues. Trimming left V 1 base short and J 1 base short, with 13 bases between. Germline CDR1 reads SGHTA; CDR2 reads FQGNSA. CDR3 nucleotides: TGTGCCAGCAGCTTAGAGGTGTGGGCAGAGAACACTGAAGCTTTCTTT. This sequence encodes CASSLEVWAENTEAFF.

This chain links TRBV5-6 with TRBJ2-5, with TRBD1 matching 9 bases. Germline loops: CDR1 SGHDT, CDR2 YYEEEE. This CDR3 is built from 15 residues. The V and J ends lost 4 bases and 5 bases, in that order; junction bases with no gene match: 9. The CDR3 DNA follows: TGTGCCAGCAGCCCTAGACAGGGGGTGAGGGAGACCCAGTACTTC. This gives the protein CASSPRQGVRETQYF. Drawing the rest from reference TRBV5-6 and TRBJ2-5, the complete variable domain is DAGVTQSPTHLIKTRGQQVTLRCSPKSGHDTVSWYQQALGQGPQFIFQYYEEEERQRGNFPDRFSGHQFPNYSSELNVNALLLGDSALYLCASSPRQGVRETQYFGPGTRLLVL.